These 11 T cell receptor beta chains came from one sample sequenced in a study of blood T cell repertoires in COVID-19. The protocol was immunoSEQ multiplex PCR, while the TCRdb copy is restricted to in-frame clones and leaves out a portion. This table has about 180,000 clones, 88% appearing once. Specimen: peripheral blood. These receptors were collected from a woman aged 25 to 39 with acute or convalescent COVID-19.

The rearrangement uses TRBV10-3 and TRBJ1-1; TRBD1 matches at 11 bases. CDR3 length: 13 residues. J gave up 9 bases and V 4 bases, and 4 bases lay outside the gene matches. Per the germline V gene, CDR1 is ENHRY and CDR2 is SYGVKD. CDR3 sequence reads: CAISAGTGGKAFF. The CDR3 region has the DNA TGTGCCATCAGTGCCGGGACAGGGGGAAAAGCTTTCTTT.

CDR3 amino acids: CACSGLQNIQYF. The CDR3 DNA follows: TGTGCCTGTTCGGGACTACAAAACATTCAGTACTTC. V usage is TRBV30 and J usage is TRBJ2-4; 7 bases are a match to TRBD2. Losses at the gene ends were 6 bases for V and 5 bases for J; bases not matched to a gene: 4. The CDR3 loop spans 12 amino acids. Per germline, CDR1 GTSNPN and CDR2 SVGIG (reference sequence). Complete variable domain (other parts from reference TRBV30 and TRBJ2-4): SQTIHQWPATLVQPVGSPLSLECTVEGTSNPNLYWYRQAAGRGLQLLFYSVGIGQISSEVPQNLSASRPQDRQFILSSKKLLLSDSGFYLCACSGLQNIQYFGAGTRLSVL.

This sequence joins TRBV29-1 and TRBJ2-1; TRBD2 agrees at 11 bases. CDR1 is SQVTM and CDR2 is ANQGSEA in the germline V gene. CDR3 length: 13 residues. V shed 7 bases and J 4 bases; nucleotides not matched to a gene: 3. Here the CDR3 reads CSAGTSGYNEQFF. CDR3 nucleotide sequence: TGCAGCGCAGGGACTAGCGGTTACAATGAGCAGTTCTTC.

This clone has a single count. The chain is built from TRBV3-1 (or the pseudogene TRBV3-2) and TRBJ1-3; no clear D gene. The V gene's germline CDR1 is LGHDT and CDR2 YNNKEL (reference sequence). With 4 bases removed from V and 4 bases from J, the gap between germline ends came to 14 bases. This CDR3 spans 15 amino acids. The DNA for the CDR3 is TGTGCCAGCAGCCGGTCCGAAGGACTCGGAAACACCATATATTTT. This encodes CASSRSEGLGNTIYF.

This chain joins TRBV5-1 and TRBJ1-4, with TRBD1 matching over 8 bases. The CDR3 covers 14 residues. Germline V gene sequence: CDR1 SGHRS, CDR2 YFSETQ. V shed 3 bases and J 5 bases; nucleotides not matched to a gene: 3. CDR3 coding DNA: TGCGCCAGCAGCTCAACAGGGGGAAATGAAAAACTGTTTTTT. Translation: CASSSTGGNEKLFF. The full variable domain, rest sourced from reference TRBV5-1 and TRBJ1-4, is KAGVTQTPRYLIKTRGQQVTLSCSPISGHRSVSWYQQTPGQGLQFLFEYFSETQRNKGNFPGRFSGRQFSNSRSEMNVSTLELGDSALYLCASSSTGGNEKLFFGSGTQLSVL.

The chain uses TRBV6-6 and TRBJ1-1; 9 bases are shared with TRBD1. J lost 6 bases, V lost 4 bases, and 6 bases had no gene match. From germline, CDR1 is MNHNY and CDR2 SVGAGI (reference sequence). This CDR3 region has 14 residues. DNA for the CDR3: TGTGCCAGCAGTTTCACAGGGACAGGGCCTGAAGCTTTCTTT. This encodes CASSFTGTGPEAFF.

V is TRBV7-2 and J is TRBJ2-3; D gene ambiguous. The V end lost 1 base, the J end lost 4 bases, and 9 bases lay between the germline ends. CDR1 is SGHTA and CDR2 is FQGNSA in the germline V gene. The CDR3 has 14 amino acids. CDR3 sequence (DNA): TGTGCCAGCAGCTTAGTTCGCGGAGCAGATACGCAGTATTTT. Residues: CASSLVRGADTQYF.

The gene calls are TRBV7-9 and TRBJ2-3, with D hard to call. The CDR3 totals 13 residues. CDR1 SEHNR and CDR2 FQNEAQ come from the germline V gene (reference sequence). V was trimmed by 3 bases and J by 0 bases, leaving 4 bases between them. For the CDR3, the DNA is TGTGCCAGCAGCTTTTCGAGCACAGATACGCAGTATTTT. Translation: CASSFSSTDTQYF.

The rearrangement uses TRBV13 and TRBJ2-7, with D perhaps matching TRBD1 (6 bases). Germline V gene data show CDR1 as PRHDT and CDR2 as FYEKMQ (reference sequence). The V end lost 0 bases, the J end lost 2 bases, and 11 bases lay between the germline ends. The CDR3 has 15 residues. CDR3 amino acids: CASSLGGTLTYEQYF. The CDR3, as DNA: TGTGCCAGCAGCTTAGGAGGGACATTGACCTACGAGCAGTACTTC.

The chain links TRBV6-6 to TRBJ1-6, with D unresolved. The CDR3 consists of 11 residues. Trimming pared 7 bases from V and 10 bases from J, leaving 8 bases between. Germline assignment: CDR1 MNHNY and CDR2 SVGAGI (reference sequence). The DNA for the CDR3 is TGTGCCAGCACGTCCTCGTCACCCCTCCACTTT. Translated: CASTSSSPLHF.

The chain carries TRBV2 and TRBJ2-2; TRBD2 matches 7 bases. Germline CDR1 is SNHLY and CDR2 is FYNNEI. V dropped 7 bases and J dropped 9; count of bases not matched to a gene: 2. CDR3 length: 11 residues. The CDR3 coding sequence is TGTGCCAGCAAGCGGGAATGGGAGCTGTTTTTT. It encodes CASKREWELFF.